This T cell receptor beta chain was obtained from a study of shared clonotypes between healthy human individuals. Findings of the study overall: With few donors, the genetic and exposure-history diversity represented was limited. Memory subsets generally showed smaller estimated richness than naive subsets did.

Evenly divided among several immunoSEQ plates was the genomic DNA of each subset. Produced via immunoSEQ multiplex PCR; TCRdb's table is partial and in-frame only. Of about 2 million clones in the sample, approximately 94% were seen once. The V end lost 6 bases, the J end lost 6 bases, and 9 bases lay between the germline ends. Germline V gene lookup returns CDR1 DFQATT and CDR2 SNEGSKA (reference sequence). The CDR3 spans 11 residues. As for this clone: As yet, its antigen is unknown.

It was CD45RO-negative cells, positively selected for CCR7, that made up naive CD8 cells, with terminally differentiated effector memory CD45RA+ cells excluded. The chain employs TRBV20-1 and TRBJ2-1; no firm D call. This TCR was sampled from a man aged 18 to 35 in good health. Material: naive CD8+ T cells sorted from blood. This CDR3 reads CSAGEPNEQFF. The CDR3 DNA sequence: TGCAGTGCCGGAGAGCCCAATGAGCAGTTCTTC.